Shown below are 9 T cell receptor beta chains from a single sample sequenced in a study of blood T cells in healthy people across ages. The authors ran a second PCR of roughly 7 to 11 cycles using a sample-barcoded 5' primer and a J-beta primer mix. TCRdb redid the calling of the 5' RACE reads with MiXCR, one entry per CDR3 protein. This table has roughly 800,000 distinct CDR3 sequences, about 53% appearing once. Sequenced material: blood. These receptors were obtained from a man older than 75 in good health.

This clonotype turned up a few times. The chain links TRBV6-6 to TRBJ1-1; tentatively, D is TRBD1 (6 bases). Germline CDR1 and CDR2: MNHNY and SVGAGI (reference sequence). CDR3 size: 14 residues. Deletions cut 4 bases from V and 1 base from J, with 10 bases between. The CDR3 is CASSSARGNTEAFF. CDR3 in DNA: TGTGCCAGCAGTTCCGCCAGGGGGAACACTGAAGCTTTCTTT.

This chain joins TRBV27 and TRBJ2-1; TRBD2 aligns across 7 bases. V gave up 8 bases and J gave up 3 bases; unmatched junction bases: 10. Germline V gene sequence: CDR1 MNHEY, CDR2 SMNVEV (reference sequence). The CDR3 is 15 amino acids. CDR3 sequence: CASSAGAGVYNEQFF. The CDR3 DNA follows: TGTGCCAGCTCCGCCGGTGCGGGAGTCTACAATGAGCAGTTCTTC.

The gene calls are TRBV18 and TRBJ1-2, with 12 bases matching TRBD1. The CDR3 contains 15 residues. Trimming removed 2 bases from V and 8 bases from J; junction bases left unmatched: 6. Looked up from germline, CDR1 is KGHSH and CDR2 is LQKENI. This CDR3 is CASSPAGQGAVGYTF. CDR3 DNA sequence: TGTGCCAGCTCACCAGCGGGACAGGGGGCAGTCGGCTACACCTTC.

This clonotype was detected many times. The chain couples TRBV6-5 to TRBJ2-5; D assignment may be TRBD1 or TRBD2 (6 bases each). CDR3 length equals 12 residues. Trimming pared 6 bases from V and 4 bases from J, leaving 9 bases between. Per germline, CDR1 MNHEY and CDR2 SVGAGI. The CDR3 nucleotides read TGTGCCAGCAGGACGGGGGCAGAGACCCAGTACTTC. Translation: CASRTGAETQYF.

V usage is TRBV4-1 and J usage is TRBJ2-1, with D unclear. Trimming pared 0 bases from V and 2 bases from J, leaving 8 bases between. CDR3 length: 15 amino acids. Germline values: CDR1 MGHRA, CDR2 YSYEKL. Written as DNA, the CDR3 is TGCGCCAGCAGCCAAGATTACAGAACCTACAATGAGCAGTTCTTC. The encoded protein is CASSQDYRTYNEQFF.

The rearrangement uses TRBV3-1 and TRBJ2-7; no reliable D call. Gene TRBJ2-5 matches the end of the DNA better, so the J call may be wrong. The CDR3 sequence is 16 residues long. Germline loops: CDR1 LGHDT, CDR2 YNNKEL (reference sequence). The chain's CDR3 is CASSQVKQIHPETQYF. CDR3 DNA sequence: TGTGCCAGCAGCCAAGTGAAGCAGATTCATCCTGAGACCCAGTACTTC.

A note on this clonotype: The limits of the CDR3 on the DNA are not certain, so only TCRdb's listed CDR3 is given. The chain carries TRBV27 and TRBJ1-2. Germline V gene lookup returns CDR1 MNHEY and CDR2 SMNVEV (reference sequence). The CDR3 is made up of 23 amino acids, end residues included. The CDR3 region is CASSPGTSGIPTQETQYFGPGTF.

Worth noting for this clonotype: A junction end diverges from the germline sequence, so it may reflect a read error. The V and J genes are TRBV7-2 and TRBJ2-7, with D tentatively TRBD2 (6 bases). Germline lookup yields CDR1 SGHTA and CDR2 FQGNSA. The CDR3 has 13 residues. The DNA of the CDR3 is TGTGCCTGCAGCCCAGGGCGTGGGAGGGAGCAGTACTTC. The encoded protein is CACSPGRGREQYF. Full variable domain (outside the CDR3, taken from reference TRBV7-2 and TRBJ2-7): GAGVSQSPSNKVTEKGKDVELRCDPISGHTALYWYRQSLGQGLEFLIYFQGNSAPDKSGLPSDRFSAERTGGSVSTLTIQRTQQEDSAVYLCACSPGRGREQYFGPGTRLTVT.

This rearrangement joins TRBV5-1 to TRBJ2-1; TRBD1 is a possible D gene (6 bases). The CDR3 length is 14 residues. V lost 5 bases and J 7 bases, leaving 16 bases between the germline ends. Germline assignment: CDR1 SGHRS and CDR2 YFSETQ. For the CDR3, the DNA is TGCGCCAGCAGACTTATTGACAGGAGGAATGAGCAGTTCTTC. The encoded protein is CASRLIDRRNEQFF.